The next 16 T cell receptor beta chains were all read from a single sample in a study of early T cells in non-severe SARS-CoV-2 infection (dated by TCRdb to the early 2020s). Receptors were amplified or captured by 5' RACE. The listed sequencing device is NextSeq 500. TCRdb trimmed public reads at Q25 via fastp, called clones via MiXCR and kept in-frame beta chains. CDR3 protein duplicates are merged, each entry listing the most common genes and DNA. Recorded for this sample are some 32,000 distinct CDR3 sequences; approximately 5.4% of them occurred a single time. The ten top clones hold about 7% of the sample. Input material: whole blood. The receptors were gathered from an adult who was a healthcare worker with PCR-confirmed SARS-CoV-2 infection or an uninfected control (not recorded which).

There are many counts of this clonotype. This chain links TRBV20-1 with TRBJ2-7; 7 positions agree with TRBD1. Losses at the gene ends were 5 bases for V and 2 bases for J; bases not matched to a gene: 3. Germline assignment: CDR1 DFQATT and CDR2 SNEGSKA (reference sequence). The CDR3 has 12 residues. CDR3 amino acids: CSAHRGTYEQYF. CDR3 nucleotides: TGCAGTGCTCACAGGGGAACCTACGAGCAGTACTTC.

In this sample, this clonotype turned up many times. The rearrangement joins TRBV30 to TRBJ2-1; D gene uncertain. V was pared by 3 bases and J by 3 bases, with 15 bases between. This CDR3 comprises 15 residues. The germline CDR1 and CDR2 sequences are GTSNPN and SVGIG (reference sequence). The CDR3, as DNA: TGTGCCTGGAGATCCCTGGCTGTTGGCTACAATGAGCAGTTCTTC. It yields the protein CAWRSLAVGYNEQFF.

This clonotype was counted a few times. The chain employs TRBV7-9 and TRBJ2-1; D is possibly TRBD2 (5 bases). V lost 8 bases and J lost 5, with 10 bases in between. From germline, CDR1 is SEHNR and CDR2 FQNEAQ (reference sequence). The CDR3 spans 12 residues. The CDR3 nucleotides read TGTGCCAGCCGAGGGAGAAACAATGAGCAGTTCTTC. Its protein product is CASRGRNNEQFF.

This clonotype came up many times. The V gene is TRBV28, the J gene TRBJ1-1, with D hard to call. The CDR3 is 13 amino acids. The V end lost 8 bases, the J end lost 7 bases, and 17 bases lay between the germline ends. Germline V gene lookup returns CDR1 MDHEN and CDR2 SYDVKM. CDR3 in DNA: TGTGCCAGCTCCCAGGACCAGGACTTTGAAGCTTTCTTT. It translates to CASSQDQDFEAFF.

The table lists this clonotype with many counts. The gene calls are TRBV5-1 and TRBJ2-7; D uncertain. V gave up 4 bases and J gave up 2 bases, with 13 bases separating them. CDR1 and CDR2 from the germline V gene are SGHRS and YFSETQ. The CDR3 spans 14 residues. This CDR3 is CASSPGGGTYEQYF. The CDR3 DNA reads as TGCGCCAGCAGCCCGGGTGGTGGGACCTACGAGCAGTACTTC.

Many counts were recorded for this clonotype. The chain uses TRBV28 and TRBJ2-1, with TRBD2 as a possible D gene (6 bases). V lost 2 bases and J lost 7, with 15 bases in between. The length of the CDR3 is 15 residues. From germline, CDR1 is MDHEN and CDR2 SYDVKM. Here the CDR3 reads CASSLRAGSENEQFF. The CDR3, as DNA: TGTGCCAGCAGTTTAAGAGCGGGCTCCGAAAATGAGCAGTTCTTC.

This clonotype was found many times. V usage is TRBV28 and J usage is TRBJ1-5; no clear D. Deletions cut 0 bases from V and 1 base from J, with 19 bases between. CDR3 length equals 19 residues. The V gene's germline CDR1 is MDHEN and CDR2 SYDVKM. The CDR3 DNA is TGTGCCAGCAGTTTATGGGGATACAAAGCAGGCAGAAGCAATCAGCCCCAGCATTTT. It translates to CASSLWGYKAGRSNQPQHF.

This clonotype was recorded many times. This rearrangement joins TRBV2 to TRBJ2-1, with 11 bases aligning to TRBD2. The CDR3 is 16 amino acids. With V trimmed by 0 bases and J by 9 bases, 7 bases remained unmatched. Germline loops: CDR1 SNHLY, CDR2 FYNNEI. In nucleotides, the CDR3 is TGTGCCAGCAGTGAAGCGACCCTAGCGGGAGGCGGTGAGCAGTTCTTC. It specifies CASSEATLAGGGEQFF. Full variable domain (rest looked up from reference TRBV2 and TRBJ2-1): EPEVTQTPSHQVTQMGQEVILRCVPISNHLYFYWYRQILGQKVEFLVSFYNNEISEKSEIFDDQFSVERPDGSNFTLKIRSTKLEDSAMYFCASSEATLAGGGEQFFGPGTRLTVL.

In this sample, this clonotype turned up a few times. The chain has TRBV27 and TRBJ2-7; D is undetermined. Germline values: CDR1 MNHEY, CDR2 SMNVEV (reference sequence). The CDR3 loop spans 14 amino acids. Trimming shortened V by 4 bases and J by 3 bases, and 13 bases separated the two germline ends. CDR3 region: CASSSHRRYYEQYF. CDR3 nucleotides: TGTGCCAGCAGTTCCCATCGACGTTACTACGAGCAGTACTTC.

Points on this clonotype: A much larger clone sits a single nucleotide away, making a read error possible. The V and J genes are TRBV5-5 and TRBJ2-5; D remains unclear. This CDR3 is 14 amino acids long. Germline-derived CDR1 and CDR2 are SGHKS and YYEKEE (reference sequence). The CDR3 nucleotides read TGTGCCAGCAGCTTATATAGATCCCAAGAGACCCAGTGCTTC. It translates to CASSLYRSQETQCF.

This clonotype has at least ten counts. The chain links TRBV19 to TRBJ2-2; TRBD1 might be the D (5 bases). Trimming took 5 bases from V and 0 from J, leaving 10 bases between them. Germline-derived CDR1 and CDR2 are LNHDA and SQIVND (reference sequence). CDR3 length: 15 residues. The chain's CDR3 is CASSAQGTNTGELFF. The DNA of the CDR3 is TGTGCCAGTAGTGCCCAGGGTACGAACACCGGGGAGCTGTTTTTT.

This clonotype has more than one count but fewer than ten. The rearrangement joins TRBV7-2 to TRBJ1-2; perhaps TRBD1 as D (5 bases). The germline gives CDR1 SGHTA, CDR2 FQGNSA. V lost 5 bases and J 12 bases, leaving 16 bases between the germline ends. The CDR3 runs 12 residues. Here the CDR3 DNA reads TGTGCCAGCAGCCCCGGCCCTGGGGGTCACACCTTC. Residues: CASSPGPGGHTF.

This clonotype was counted only a few times. The V call is TRBV27, the J call TRBJ1-6; D unresolved. V lost 3 bases and J lost 8, with 5 bases in between. CDR3 length: 12 amino acids. Germline V CDR1 and CDR2: MNHEY, SMNVEV (reference sequence). CDR3 residues: CASSLPYSPLHF. The CDR3 DNA reads as TGTGCCAGCAGTTTGCCTTATTCACCCCTCCACTTT.

This clonotype appeared many times. The CDR3 loop reads CASRGTANTGELFF. The CDR3 DNA reads as TGCGCCAGCAGGGGGACGGCGAACACCGGGGAGCTGTTTTTT. The J gene is TRBJ2-2, the V gene TRBV10-2; D is possibly TRBD1 or TRBD2 (5 bases each). This CDR3 contains 14 residues. The V gene lost 6 bases and the J gene lost 0 bases, with 8 bases spanning the gap. Per the germline V gene, CDR1 is WSHSY and CDR2 is SAAADI.

This clonotype was seen a handful of times. The genes are TRBV2 and TRBJ1-3, with D unclear. V was pared by 8 bases and J by 6 bases, with 14 bases between. The CDR3 has 13 residues. Germline V gives CDR1 SNHLY, CDR2 FYNNEI. The CDR3 coding sequence is TGTGCCAGCCGCGCGGGCCTGAAAAACACCATATATTTT. Translation: CASRAGLKNTIYF.

This sequence joins TRBV7-2 and TRBJ2-3, with D unresolved. The CDR3 totals 11 residues. Germline assignment: CDR1 SGHTA and CDR2 FQGNSA. V was cut by 5 bases and J by 14 bases, with 14 bases left in between. The CDR3 DNA reads as TGTGCCAGCAGCATCTCCCTGGATCGGTATTTT. As protein: CASSISLDRYF.